The present T cell receptor beta chain was sequenced within a study of cytomegalovirus exposure and HLA in healthy donors. PCR employed 60 Vbeta and 13 Jbeta primers. Per the study methods: A later analysis counted roughly 74 million unique TCR beta chains, about 11 million shared. TCRdb keeps only in-frame clones here, not all; method: immunoSEQ multiplex PCR. V and J calls and clone size are those listed in that table; D and trimming were worked out from the DNA. This table has roughly 130,000 clones, around 80% appearing once. Germline V gives CDR1 SGHDT, CDR2 YYEEEE. This CDR3 has 15 residues. Details on this clone: One end of the junction varies from germline; a read error may be responsible.

This TCR was sampled from a man aged 30-40 years in good health and CMV-seronegative. V usage is TRBV5-6 and J usage is TRBJ2-6, with D perhaps TRBD1 (5 bases). The source material was PBMCs. DNA for the CDR3: TGTGCCACGGCATTCAGCCCCTCTGGGGCCAACGGCCTGACTTTC. Translation gives CATAFSPSGANGLTF.